This entry lists 13 T cell receptor beta chains sequenced from one sample in a study of vaccination and CD4 T cells after COVID-19. The antigens for these receptors are not known. The Oncomine TCR Beta short-read assay sequenced DNA from cultured CD4+ T cells. TCRdb processed the PCR reads anew with MiXCR; each CDR3 protein has one entry. The table includes about 6,500 distinct CDR3 sequences, around 18% detected once. Sample treatment: approximately 9-day PBMC culture with coronavirus spike peptide pools or control peptides (ViraFEST assay). Sequencing used CD4+ T cells from blood, cultured in vitro. All receptors come from a human donor who had recovered from COVID-19.

The sample holds a few counts of this clonotype. The chain combines TRBV5-1 with TRBJ2-3; tentatively, D is TRBD1 (6 bases). The length of the CDR3 is 14 residues. Trimming took 3 bases from V and 4 from J, leaving 12 bases between them. Germline CDR1 and CDR2: SGHRS and YFSETQ. CDR3 protein: CASSWPGQADTQYF. The CDR3 nucleotides read TGCGCCAGCAGCTGGCCGGGACAAGCAGATACGCAGTATTTT.

The chain employs TRBV20-1 and TRBJ2-7; D is perhaps TRBD1 or TRBD2 (5 bases each). Between the trimmed V and J ends, which lost 5 bases and 4 bases, there was a span of 15 bases. The CDR3 totals 13 residues. Germline V lookup: CDR1 DFQATT, CDR2 SNEGSKA (reference sequence). The CDR3 region is CSAPGTVTYEQYF. The CDR3 coding sequence is TGCAGTGCTCCCGGGACGGTGACGTACGAGCAGTACTTC.

This chain connects TRBV19 to TRBJ2-2, with D uncertain. Germline lookup yields CDR1 LNHDA and CDR2 SQIVND (reference sequence). Trimming removed 3 bases at V and 3 bases at J, with 5 bases between. This CDR3 is built from 13 residues. CDR3 nucleotide sequence: TGTGCCAGTAGTATGGATTACACCGGGGAGCTGTTTTTT. It is translated as CASSMDYTGELFF.

V and J are TRBV5-1 and TRBJ2-7; tentative D call: TRBD1 (6 bases). Trimming took off 0 bases at V and 1 base at J, with 11 bases between the two ends. This CDR3 has 15 amino acids. CDR1 is SGHRS, CDR2 YFSETQ, per germline. CDR3 residues: CASSLGQGQSYEQYF. CDR3 DNA sequence: TGCGCCAGCAGCTTGGGGCAGGGGCAATCCTACGAGCAGTACTTC. The full variable domain, with the rest looked up from reference TRBV5-1 and TRBJ2-7, is KAGVTQTPRYLIKTRGQQVTLSCSPISGHRSVSWYQQTPGQGLQFLFEYFSETQRNKGNFPGRFSGRQFSNSRSEMNVSTLELGDSALYLCASSLGQGQSYEQYFGPGTRLTVT.

The chain links TRBV12-3 or TRBV12-4 to TRBJ2-5; D gene ambiguous. The ends were cut back, 5 bases at V and 2 bases at J, with 12 bases in the middle. The CDR3 is 14 residues long. The CDR3 here is CASSRDAAQETQYF. Written as DNA, the CDR3 is TGTGCCAGCAGTCGTGACGCGGCACAAGAGACCCAGTACTTC.

This clonotype was seen more than once but under ten times. This chain links TRBV10-3 with TRBJ2-2; the D gene is possibly TRBD1 (6 bases). Trimming left V 5 bases short and J 1 base short, with 8 bases between. CDR1 is ENHRY, CDR2 SYGVKD, per germline. CDR3 length: 14 amino acids. The CDR3 region has the DNA TGTGCCATCAGTAGGACAGAGAACACCGGGGAGCTGTTTTTT. This sequence encodes CAISRTENTGELFF.

This clonotype is judged medium-sized. The rearrangement joins TRBV7-8 to TRBJ1-2, with D perhaps TRBD1 (6 bases). Trimming pared 5 bases from V and 4 bases from J, leaving 14 bases between. CDR1 SGHVS and CDR2 FQNEAQ come from the germline V gene. CDR3 length: 14 residues. CDR3 protein: CASSAWDTIYGYTF. In nucleotides, the CDR3 is TGTGCCAGCAGCGCCTGGGACACCATCTATGGCTACACCTTC. Together with reference TRBV7-8 and TRBJ1-2, the CDR3 gives the full variable domain: GAGVSQSPRYKVAKRGQDVALRCDPISGHVSLFWYQQALGQGPEFLTYFQNEAQLDKSGLPSDRFFAERPEGSVSTLKIQRTQQEDSAVYLCASSAWDTIYGYTFGSGTRLTVV.

There are a few counts of this clonotype. V is TRBV29-1 and J is TRBJ1-2, with D perhaps TRBD1 (5 bases). The V and J ends lost 6 bases and 5 bases respectively, with 19 bases between them. The germline V gene encodes CDR1 SQVTM and CDR2 ANQGSEA. The CDR3 contains 14 residues. The CDR3 sequence is CSVRDPQSKYGYTF. As DNA, the CDR3 is TGCAGCGTCCGGGACCCTCAATCGAAATATGGCTACACCTTC.

The chain uses TRBV19 and TRBJ1-2; the match to TRBD1 covers 8 bases. This CDR3 has 14 residues. Germline assignment: CDR1 LNHDA and CDR2 SQIVND (reference sequence). J lost 4 bases, V lost 6 bases, and 7 bases had no gene match. CDR3 in amino acids: CASSPDRVGYGYTF. CDR3 coding DNA: TGTGCCAGTAGCCCGGACAGGGTCGGCTATGGCTACACCTTC.

This chain joins TRBV5-1 and TRBJ1-3, with D unresolved. V shed 4 bases and J shed 0 bases, with 5 bases lying between them. Germline V gene lookup returns CDR1 SGHRS and CDR2 YFSETQ. The CDR3 is 13 residues long. The CDR3 is CASSQNSGNTIYF. The CDR3 coding sequence is TGCGCCAGCAGCCAGAACTCTGGAAACACCATATATTTT.

This clonotype was seen more than once but under ten times. This rearrangement joins TRBV7-2 to TRBJ1-5; the D gene is possibly TRBD1 (5 bases). Germline assignment: CDR1 SGHTA and CDR2 FQGNSA. V lost 3 bases and J 0 bases, leaving 9 bases between the germline ends. This CDR3 spans 15 amino acids. The CDR3 loop is CASSLGEISNQPQHF. Written as DNA, the CDR3 is TGTGCCAGCAGCTTGGGGGAGATTAGCAATCAGCCCCAGCATTTT.

The V and J genes are TRBV30 and TRBJ2-2; either TRBD1 or TRBD2 may supply D (5 bases each). The germline CDR1 and CDR2 sequences are GTSNPN and SVGIG (reference sequence). Trimming took off 4 bases at V and 7 bases at J, with 16 bases between the two ends. The CDR3 totals 14 residues. CDR3 sequence (DNA): TGTGCCTGGAAGTCCCGAGGGGCGGGCGGGGAGCTGTTTTTT. Amino acid sequence: CAWKSRGAGGELFF.

The chain combines TRBV11-3 with TRBJ1-6; D not certain. Per the germline V gene, CDR1 is SGHNT and CDR2 is YENEEA. V was shortened by 2 bases and J by 11 bases, with 10 bases between the two germline ends. This CDR3 spans 13 amino acids. CDR3 region: CASSLTAGAPLHF. Written as DNA, the CDR3 is TGTGCCAGCAGCTTAACGGCCGGAGCACCCCTCCACTTT.